Here is one TCR beta chain with its context. Its antigen is undetermined. The data are from a study of monozygotic twins with inflammatory bowel disease. Regarding the study as a whole: Fewer shared clonotypes with others were found in IBD patients than in healthy twins, especially with disease activity. Patient repertoires may carry noise from differing immunosuppressive treatments.

One entry per CDR3 protein, without DNA, is what TCRdb gives after re-calling the 5' RACE reads. Here the sample table reports 400,000 to 500,000 distinct CDR3 sequences. Germline V gene data show CDR1 as DFQATT and CDR2 as SNEGSKA (reference sequence). CDR3 length: 12 residues. Researchers collected 2.5 ml of blood per donor. V is TRBV20-1 and J is TRBJ1-2; TCRdb proposes TRBD1, but this gene call is untestable without DNA. The sequenced material came from blood. The receptor was isolated from a human donor with ulcerative colitis or Crohn's disease, or a healthy co-twin of an affected twin (not recorded which). The CDR3 loop reads CSAARDSYGYTF.